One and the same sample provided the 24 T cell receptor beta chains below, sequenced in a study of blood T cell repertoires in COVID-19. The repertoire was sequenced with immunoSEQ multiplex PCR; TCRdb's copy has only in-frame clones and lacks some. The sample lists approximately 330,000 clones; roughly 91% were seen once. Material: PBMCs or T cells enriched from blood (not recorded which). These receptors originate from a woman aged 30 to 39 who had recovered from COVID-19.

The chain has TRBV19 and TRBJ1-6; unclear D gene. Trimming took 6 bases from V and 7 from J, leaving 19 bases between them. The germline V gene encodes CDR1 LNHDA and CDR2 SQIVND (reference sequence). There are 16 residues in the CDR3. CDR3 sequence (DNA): TGTGCCAGTAGCAGAATGGCTCGGCAGGCGAATTCACCCCTCCACTTT. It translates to CASSRMARQANSPLHF.

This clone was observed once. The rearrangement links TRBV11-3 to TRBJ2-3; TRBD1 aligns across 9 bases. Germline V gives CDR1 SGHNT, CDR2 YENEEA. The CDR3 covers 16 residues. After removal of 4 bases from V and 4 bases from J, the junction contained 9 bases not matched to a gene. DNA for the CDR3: TGTGCCAGCAGCTCTACAGGGGGCGCTTTCGCAGATACGCAGTATTTT. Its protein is CASSSTGGAFADTQYF.

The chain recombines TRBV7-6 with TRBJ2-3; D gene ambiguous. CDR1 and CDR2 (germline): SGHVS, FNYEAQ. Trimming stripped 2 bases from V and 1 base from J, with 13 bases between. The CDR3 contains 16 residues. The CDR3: CASSLYGSAGTDTQYF. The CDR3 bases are TGTGCCAGCAGCTTATATGGTAGTGCGGGCACAGATACGCAGTATTTT.

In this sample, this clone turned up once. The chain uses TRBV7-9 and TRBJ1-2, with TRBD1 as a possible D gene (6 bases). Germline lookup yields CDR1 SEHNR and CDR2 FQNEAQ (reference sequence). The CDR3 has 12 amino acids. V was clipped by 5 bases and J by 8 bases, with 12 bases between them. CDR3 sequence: CASSLRQDGYTF. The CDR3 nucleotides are TGTGCCAGCAGCCTAAGACAGGACGGCTACACCTTC.

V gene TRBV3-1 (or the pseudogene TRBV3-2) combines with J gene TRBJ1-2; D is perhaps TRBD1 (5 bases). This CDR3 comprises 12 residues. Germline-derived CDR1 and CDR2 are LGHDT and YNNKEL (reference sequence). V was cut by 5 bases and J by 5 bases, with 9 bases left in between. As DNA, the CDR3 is TGTGCCAGCAGCTCGGGGGGGTATGGCTACACCTTC. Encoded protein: CASSSGGYGYTF.

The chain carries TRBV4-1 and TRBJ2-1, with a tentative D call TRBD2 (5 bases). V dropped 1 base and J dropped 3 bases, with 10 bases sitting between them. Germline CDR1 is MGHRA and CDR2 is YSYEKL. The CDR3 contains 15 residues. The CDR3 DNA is TGCGCCAGCAGCCAAGGTGGAGGCGACTACAATGAGCAGTTCTTC. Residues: CASSQGGGDYNEQFF.

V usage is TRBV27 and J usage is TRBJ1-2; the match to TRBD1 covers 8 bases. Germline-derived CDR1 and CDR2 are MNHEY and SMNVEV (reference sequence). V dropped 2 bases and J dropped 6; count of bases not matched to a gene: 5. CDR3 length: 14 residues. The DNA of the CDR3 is TGTGCCAGCAGTTTACACAGGACAGGGCATGGCTACACCTTC. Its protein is CASSLHRTGHGYTF.

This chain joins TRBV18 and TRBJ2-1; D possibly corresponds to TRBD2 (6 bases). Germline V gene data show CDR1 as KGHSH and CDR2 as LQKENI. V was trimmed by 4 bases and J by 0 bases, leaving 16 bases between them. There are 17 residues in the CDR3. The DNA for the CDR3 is TGTGCCAGCTCACGCTCGGAGGGAGGTAGCTCCTACAATGAGCAGTTCTTC. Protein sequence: CASSRSEGGSSYNEQFF.

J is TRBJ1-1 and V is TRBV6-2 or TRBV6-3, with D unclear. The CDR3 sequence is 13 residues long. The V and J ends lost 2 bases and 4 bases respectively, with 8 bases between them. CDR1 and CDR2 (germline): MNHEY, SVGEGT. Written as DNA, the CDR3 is TGTGCCAGCAGTTACACAGATTCCACTGAAGCTTTCTTT. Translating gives CASSYTDSTEAFF.

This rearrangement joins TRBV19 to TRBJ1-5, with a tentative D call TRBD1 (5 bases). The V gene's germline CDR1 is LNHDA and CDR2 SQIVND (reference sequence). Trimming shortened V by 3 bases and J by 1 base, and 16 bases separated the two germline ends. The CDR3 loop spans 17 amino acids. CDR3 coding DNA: TGTGCCAGTAGTATCCGACAGAGTAGCTTGAGCAATCAGCCCCAGCATTTT. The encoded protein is CASSIRQSSLSNQPQHF.

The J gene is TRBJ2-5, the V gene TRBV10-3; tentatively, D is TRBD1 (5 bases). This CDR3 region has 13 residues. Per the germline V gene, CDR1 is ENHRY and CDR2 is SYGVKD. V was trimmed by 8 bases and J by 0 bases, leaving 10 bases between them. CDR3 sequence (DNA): TGTGCCATCTCTGCGGACAACCAAGAGACCCAGTACTTC. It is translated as CAISADNQETQYF.

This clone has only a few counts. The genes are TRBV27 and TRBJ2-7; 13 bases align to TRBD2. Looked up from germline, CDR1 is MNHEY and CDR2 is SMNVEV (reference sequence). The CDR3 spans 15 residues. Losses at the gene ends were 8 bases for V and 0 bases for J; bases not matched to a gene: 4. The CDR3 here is CASRRTSGSSYEQYF. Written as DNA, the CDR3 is TGTGCCAGCCGAAGGACTAGCGGGAGCTCCTACGAGCAGTACTTC.

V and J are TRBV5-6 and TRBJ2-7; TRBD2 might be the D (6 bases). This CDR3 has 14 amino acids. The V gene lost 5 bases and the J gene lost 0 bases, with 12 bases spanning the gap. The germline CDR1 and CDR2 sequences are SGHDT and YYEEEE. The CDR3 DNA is TGTGCCAGCAGGGGGACTTTCTACTCCTACGAGCAGTACTTC. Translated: CASRGTFYSYEQYF.

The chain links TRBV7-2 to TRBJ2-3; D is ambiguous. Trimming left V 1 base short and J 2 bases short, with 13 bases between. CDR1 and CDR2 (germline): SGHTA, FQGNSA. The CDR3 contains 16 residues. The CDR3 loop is CASSLDSTELTDTQYF. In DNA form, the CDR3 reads TGTGCCAGCAGCTTAGACAGTACCGAACTCACAGATACGCAGTATTTT.

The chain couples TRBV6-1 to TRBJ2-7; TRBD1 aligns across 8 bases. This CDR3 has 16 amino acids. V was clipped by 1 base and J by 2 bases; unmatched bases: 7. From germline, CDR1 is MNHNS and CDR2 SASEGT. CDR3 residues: CASSEGVQGETYEQYF. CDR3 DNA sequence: TGTGCCAGCAGTGAAGGGGTACAGGGGGAAACCTACGAGCAGTACTTC.

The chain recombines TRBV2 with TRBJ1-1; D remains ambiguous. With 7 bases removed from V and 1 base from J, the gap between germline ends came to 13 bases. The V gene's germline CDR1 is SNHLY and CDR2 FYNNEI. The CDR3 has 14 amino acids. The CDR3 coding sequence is TGTGCCAGCAATGGGCGGGAGGGGAACACTGAAGCTTTCTTT. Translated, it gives CASNGREGNTEAFF.

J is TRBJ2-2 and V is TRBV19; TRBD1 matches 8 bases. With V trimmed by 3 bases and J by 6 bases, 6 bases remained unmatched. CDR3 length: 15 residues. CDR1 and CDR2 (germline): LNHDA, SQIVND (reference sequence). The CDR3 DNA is TGTGCCAGTAGTATCGGGCAGGGGGCGTCCGGGGAGCTGTTTTTT. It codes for CASSIGQGASGELFF.

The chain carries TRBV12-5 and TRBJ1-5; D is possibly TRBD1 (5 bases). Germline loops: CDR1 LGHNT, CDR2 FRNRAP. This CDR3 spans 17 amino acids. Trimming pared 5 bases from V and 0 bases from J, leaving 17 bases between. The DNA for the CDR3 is TGTGCTAGTGGTCCGCAGGCGGGGGAGGGTAGCAATCAGCCCCAGCATTTT. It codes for CASGPQAGEGSNQPQHF.

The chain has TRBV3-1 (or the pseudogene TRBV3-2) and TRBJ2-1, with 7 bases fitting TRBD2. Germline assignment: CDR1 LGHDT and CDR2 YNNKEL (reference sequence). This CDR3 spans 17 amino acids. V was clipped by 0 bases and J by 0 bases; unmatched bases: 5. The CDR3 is CASSQDKGGSSYNEQFF. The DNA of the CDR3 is TGTGCCAGCAGCCAAGATAAGGGCGGGAGCTCCTACAATGAGCAGTTCTTC.

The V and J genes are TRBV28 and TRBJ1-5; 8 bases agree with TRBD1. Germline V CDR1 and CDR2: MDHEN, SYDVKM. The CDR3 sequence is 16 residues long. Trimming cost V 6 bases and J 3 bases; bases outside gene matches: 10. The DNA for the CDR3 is TGTGCCAGCAGAGAACAGGGGGAGGTTATCAATCAGCCCCAGCATTTT. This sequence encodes CASREQGEVINQPQHF.

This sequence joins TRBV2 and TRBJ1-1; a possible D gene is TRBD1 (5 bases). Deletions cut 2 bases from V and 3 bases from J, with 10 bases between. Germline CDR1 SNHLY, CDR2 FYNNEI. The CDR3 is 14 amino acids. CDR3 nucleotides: TGTGCCAGCAGTGAACGACAGCGATACACTGAAGCTTTCTTT. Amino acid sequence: CASSERQRYTEAFF.

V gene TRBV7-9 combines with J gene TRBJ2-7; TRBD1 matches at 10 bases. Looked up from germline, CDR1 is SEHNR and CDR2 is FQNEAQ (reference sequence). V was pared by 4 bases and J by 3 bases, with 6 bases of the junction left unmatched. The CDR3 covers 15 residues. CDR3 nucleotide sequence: TGTGCCAGCAGCTACCACCGGGACAGGGGCTACGAGCAGTACTTC. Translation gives CASSYHRDRGYEQYF.

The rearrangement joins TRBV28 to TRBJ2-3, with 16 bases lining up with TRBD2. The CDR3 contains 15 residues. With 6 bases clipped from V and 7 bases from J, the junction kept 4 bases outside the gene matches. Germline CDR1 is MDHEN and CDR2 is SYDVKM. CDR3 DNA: TGTGCCAGCAGCAAGGGACTAGCGGGAGGGAATACGCAGTATTTT. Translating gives CASSKGLAGGNTQYF.

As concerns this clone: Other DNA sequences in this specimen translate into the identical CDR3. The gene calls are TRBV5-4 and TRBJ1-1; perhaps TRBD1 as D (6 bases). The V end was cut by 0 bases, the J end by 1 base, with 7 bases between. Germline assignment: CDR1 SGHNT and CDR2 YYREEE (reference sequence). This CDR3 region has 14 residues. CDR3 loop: CASSLVRGNTEAFF. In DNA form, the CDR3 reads TGTGCCAGCAGCTTGGTCAGGGGGAACACTGAAGCTTTCTTT.